This T cell receptor (beta chain) was obtained from a study of cytomegalovirus exposure and HLA in healthy donors. Study details: Approximately 180 million T cells yielded around 100 million unique TCR beta sequences, as an earlier analysis found.

Study conclusions and caveats: Later analysis identified 16,951 TCR beta sequences associated with HLA alleles, using a false discovery rate threshold of 0.05. When analyzed later, a missense DCLRE1C variant was found to be linked to TCR beta V- and J-gene trimming.

Worth noting for this clone: The target antigen is unknown.

The PCR had 60 Vbeta and 13 Jbeta primers. Clones were read by immunoSEQ multiplex PCR, and TCRdb kept only the in-frame ones, dropping some. This sample has about 97,000 clones; 73% occur once, and the top ten carry less than 4.5%. The CDR3 has 17 residues. The V segment lost 8 bases and the J segment 0 bases; nucleotides outside the gene matches: 13. Germline-derived CDR1 and CDR2 are WSHSY and SAAADI. The sample taken for sequencing was PBMCs. This rearrangement joins TRBV10-2 to TRBJ1-5; TRBD1 matches at 7 bases. The TCR originated in a man aged 40-49 years in good health and CMV-seronegative. The CDR3 nucleotides read TGCGCCAGCCGGGGGACAGCCCACGATTATAGCAATCAGCCCCAGCATTTT. Protein sequence: CASRGTAHDYSNQPQHF.